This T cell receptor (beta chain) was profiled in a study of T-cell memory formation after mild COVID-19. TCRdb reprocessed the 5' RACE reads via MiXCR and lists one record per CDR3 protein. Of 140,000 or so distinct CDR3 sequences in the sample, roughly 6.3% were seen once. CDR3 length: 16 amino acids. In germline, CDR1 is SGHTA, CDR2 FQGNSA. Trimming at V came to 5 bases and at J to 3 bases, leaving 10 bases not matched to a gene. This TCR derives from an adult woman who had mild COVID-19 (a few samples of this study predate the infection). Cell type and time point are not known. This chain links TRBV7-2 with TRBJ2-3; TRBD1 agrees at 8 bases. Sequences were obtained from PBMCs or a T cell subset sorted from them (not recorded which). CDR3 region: CASSARQGLGTDTQYF. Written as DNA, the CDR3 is TGTGCCAGCAGCGCGCGACAGGGGTTAGGGACAGATACGCAGTATTTT.